This T cell receptor beta chain was profiled in a study of blood T cell repertoires in COVID-19. Study-wide context: Samples came from the United States, Italy and Spain, spanning acute and convalescent COVID-19. T cells, B-cell-depleted T cells, or PBMCs supplied cDNA or gDNA.

V gave up 2 bases and J gave up 0 bases, with 5 bases separating them. Per germline, CDR1 KGHSH and CDR2 LQKENI. The CDR3 spans 15 residues. Here immunoSEQ multiplex PCR was the method, and the copy in TCRdb shows in-frame clones only, minus some. This repertoire shows over 150,000 clones, roughly 84% found once; its top ten account for 12%. The TCR comes from a woman between 55 and 75 years old with COVID-19, enrolled during active disease. Sequenced input: peripheral blood. J is TRBJ1-6 and V is TRBV18, with D uncertain. DNA of the CDR3: TGTGCCAGCTCACCAATCAGCTCCTATAATTCACCCCTCCACTTT. Translated, it gives CASSPISSYNSPLHF.